This T cell receptor (beta chain) was sequenced for a study of shared clonotypes between healthy human individuals. The V end was cut by 0 bases, the J end by 14 bases, with 13 bases between. CDR1 and CDR2 (germline): SGHTA, FQGNSA. The CDR3 spans 13 residues. Clones were sequenced by immunoSEQ multiplex PCR, and TCRdb holds only the in-frame ones, with some missing. There are about 2.4 million clones in the sample; just over 90% occur only once, and around 0.14% lies in the top ten. The J gene is TRBJ1-4, the V gene TRBV7-2; possibly TRBD1 for D (5 bases). The material sequenced was naive CD4+ T cells sorted from blood. Subset noted: CD45RA+ positively selected. The TCR was taken from a man between 18 and 29 years old in good health. CDR3 sequence: CASSLARGRPLFF. CDR3 coding DNA: TGTGCCAGCAGCTTAGCTAGGGGCCGACCGCTGTTTTTT.